The sequence of this T cell receptor beta chain was determined in a study of blood T cell repertoires in COVID-19. About the research overall: Spain, Italy and the United States supplied samples that represented acute and convalescent COVID-19. PBMCs, B-cell-depleted T cells, or T cells provided the cDNA or gDNA that made up the material.

Per the original methods: Amplification with reference gene primers provided the estimates of nucleated cell counts. Profiling relied on immunoSEQ multiplex PCR, and the TCRdb table lists in-frame clones only, not all of them. The DNA was the basis for D and trimming; V, J and clone size are from that table. The table records about 310,000 clones, around nine tenths of them present only once. The V gene's germline CDR1 is SGHDN and CDR2 FVKESK. The CDR3 is made up of 13 amino acids. Trimming took off 0 bases at V and 10 bases at J, with 10 bases between the two ends. The receptor's source is a man between 65 and 80 years old with acute or convalescent COVID-19. The sample consisted of peripheral blood. The chain employs TRBV14 and TRBJ2-1; a weak D match, TRBD2 (5 bases). The CDR3 sequence is CASSQDLRGEQFF. The CDR3, as DNA: TGTGCCAGCAGCCAAGATTTACGGGGAGAGCAGTTCTTC. Drawing the rest from reference TRBV14 and TRBJ2-1, the complete variable domain is EAGVTQFPSHSVIEKGQTVTLRCDPISGHDNLYWYRRVMGKEIKFLLHFVKESKQDESGMPNNRFLAERTGGTYSTLKVQPAELEDSGVYFCASSQDLRGEQFFGPGTRLTVL.